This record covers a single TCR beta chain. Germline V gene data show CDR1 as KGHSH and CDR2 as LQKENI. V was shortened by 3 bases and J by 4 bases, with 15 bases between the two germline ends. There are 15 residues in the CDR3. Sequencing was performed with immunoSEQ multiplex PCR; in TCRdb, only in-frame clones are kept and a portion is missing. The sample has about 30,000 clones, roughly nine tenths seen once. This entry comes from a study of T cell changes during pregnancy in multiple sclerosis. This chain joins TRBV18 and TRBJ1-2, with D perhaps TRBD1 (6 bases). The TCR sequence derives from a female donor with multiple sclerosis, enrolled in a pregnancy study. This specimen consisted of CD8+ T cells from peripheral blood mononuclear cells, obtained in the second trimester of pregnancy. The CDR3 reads CASSPRGGRSYGYTF. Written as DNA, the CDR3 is TGTGCCAGCTCACCCCGGGGGGGGCGTAGCTATGGCTACACCTTC.